Included here is one T cell receptor (beta chain) sequence, with context. The sample is drawn from a study of blood T cell repertoires in COVID-19. On the study more broadly: The United States, Italy and Spain were the sources of the acute and convalescent COVID-19 samples. T cells, B-cell-depleted T cells, or PBMCs provided the cDNA or gDNA that served as material.

Patients from Seattle were sampled longitudinally, starting during active infection. Per the original methods: Estimation of nucleated cell counts was performed using reference gene primer amplification. The method was immunoSEQ multiplex PCR; TCRdb's version includes in-frame clones alone and lacks a portion of them. V, J and clone size are those of that table, while D and trimming were read from the DNA. Among over 100,000 clones, around nine tenths were seen once, and the ten largest hold roughly 11%. CDR1 is SEHNR, CDR2 FQNEAQ, per germline (reference sequence). This CDR3 has 16 residues. The V gene end was trimmed by 4 bases and the J gene end by 4 bases; junction bases not matched to a gene: 6.

Sequenced material: peripheral blood. This chain links TRBV7-9 with TRBJ2-6, with 8 nucleotides matching TRBD1. The origin of this receptor is an older woman with COVID-19, enrolled during active disease. As DNA, the CDR3 is TGTGCCAGCAGCTCCCCCGACAGGGGAGGGGCCAACGTCCTGACTTTC. This translates into CASSSPDRGGANVLTF.